The 2 T cell receptor beta chains reported below all come from one sample, sequenced in a study of T cell clonality in common variable immunodeficiency. Sequenced by immunoSEQ multiplex PCR; TCRdb stores in-frame clones only, minus some. The sample has about 60,000 clones, none seen only once. The specimen was peripheral blood mononuclear cells. Receptor source: a person between 18 and 75 years old in good health.

This clone was detected ten times or more. The CDR3: CASSPQTSPTIGEQFF. CDR3 bases read: TGCGCCAGCAGCCCCCAGACTTCCCCCACAATTGGTGAG. The chain carries TRBV5-1 and TRBJ2-1; D ambiguous. The read terminates 3 residues before the CDR3 end, so the remaining end is supplied by the germline J gene. CDR1 and CDR2 (germline): SGHRS, YFSETQ. This CDR3 has 16 amino acids. The germline V and J ends were trimmed by 4 bases and 9 bases, with 23 bases remaining between them.

Note on this clone: The read comes to an end 3 residues before the CDR3 does, leaving the germline J gene to fill in the end. The chain has TRBV18 and TRBJ1-2, with D perhaps matching TRBD1 (6 bases). V was trimmed by 4 bases and J by 3 bases, leaving 15 bases between them. The CDR3 spans 15 residues. Germline values: CDR1 KGHSH, CDR2 LQKENI. CDR3 residues: CASSQGQLIDYGYTF. The covered CDR3 bases are TGTGCCAGCTCACAAGGACAGCTGATTGACTATGGC.